This T cell receptor beta chain was recovered during a study of shared clonotypes between healthy human individuals. The CDR3 has 20 amino acids. V lost 4 bases to trimming and J lost 3 bases, with 25 bases between them. Germline V gene lookup returns CDR1 SGHVS and CDR2 FQNEAQ. Repertoires were generated with immunoSEQ multiplex PCR, while TCRdb's copy carries only in-frame clones and drops some. Of approximately 980,000 clones in the sample, around three quarters were seen once. This TCR derives from a man younger than 30 in good health. The source material was memory CD4+ T cells sorted from blood. Subset here: CD45RA-negative fraction. The chain has TRBV7-8 and TRBJ2-6; weak D call: TRBD1 (5 bases). The CDR3 coding sequence is TGTGCCAGCAGCTGGAAAAACAGGCCTGGTTTCTCGGGTGGGGCCAACGTCCTGACTTTC. As protein: CASSWKNRPGFSGGANVLTF.